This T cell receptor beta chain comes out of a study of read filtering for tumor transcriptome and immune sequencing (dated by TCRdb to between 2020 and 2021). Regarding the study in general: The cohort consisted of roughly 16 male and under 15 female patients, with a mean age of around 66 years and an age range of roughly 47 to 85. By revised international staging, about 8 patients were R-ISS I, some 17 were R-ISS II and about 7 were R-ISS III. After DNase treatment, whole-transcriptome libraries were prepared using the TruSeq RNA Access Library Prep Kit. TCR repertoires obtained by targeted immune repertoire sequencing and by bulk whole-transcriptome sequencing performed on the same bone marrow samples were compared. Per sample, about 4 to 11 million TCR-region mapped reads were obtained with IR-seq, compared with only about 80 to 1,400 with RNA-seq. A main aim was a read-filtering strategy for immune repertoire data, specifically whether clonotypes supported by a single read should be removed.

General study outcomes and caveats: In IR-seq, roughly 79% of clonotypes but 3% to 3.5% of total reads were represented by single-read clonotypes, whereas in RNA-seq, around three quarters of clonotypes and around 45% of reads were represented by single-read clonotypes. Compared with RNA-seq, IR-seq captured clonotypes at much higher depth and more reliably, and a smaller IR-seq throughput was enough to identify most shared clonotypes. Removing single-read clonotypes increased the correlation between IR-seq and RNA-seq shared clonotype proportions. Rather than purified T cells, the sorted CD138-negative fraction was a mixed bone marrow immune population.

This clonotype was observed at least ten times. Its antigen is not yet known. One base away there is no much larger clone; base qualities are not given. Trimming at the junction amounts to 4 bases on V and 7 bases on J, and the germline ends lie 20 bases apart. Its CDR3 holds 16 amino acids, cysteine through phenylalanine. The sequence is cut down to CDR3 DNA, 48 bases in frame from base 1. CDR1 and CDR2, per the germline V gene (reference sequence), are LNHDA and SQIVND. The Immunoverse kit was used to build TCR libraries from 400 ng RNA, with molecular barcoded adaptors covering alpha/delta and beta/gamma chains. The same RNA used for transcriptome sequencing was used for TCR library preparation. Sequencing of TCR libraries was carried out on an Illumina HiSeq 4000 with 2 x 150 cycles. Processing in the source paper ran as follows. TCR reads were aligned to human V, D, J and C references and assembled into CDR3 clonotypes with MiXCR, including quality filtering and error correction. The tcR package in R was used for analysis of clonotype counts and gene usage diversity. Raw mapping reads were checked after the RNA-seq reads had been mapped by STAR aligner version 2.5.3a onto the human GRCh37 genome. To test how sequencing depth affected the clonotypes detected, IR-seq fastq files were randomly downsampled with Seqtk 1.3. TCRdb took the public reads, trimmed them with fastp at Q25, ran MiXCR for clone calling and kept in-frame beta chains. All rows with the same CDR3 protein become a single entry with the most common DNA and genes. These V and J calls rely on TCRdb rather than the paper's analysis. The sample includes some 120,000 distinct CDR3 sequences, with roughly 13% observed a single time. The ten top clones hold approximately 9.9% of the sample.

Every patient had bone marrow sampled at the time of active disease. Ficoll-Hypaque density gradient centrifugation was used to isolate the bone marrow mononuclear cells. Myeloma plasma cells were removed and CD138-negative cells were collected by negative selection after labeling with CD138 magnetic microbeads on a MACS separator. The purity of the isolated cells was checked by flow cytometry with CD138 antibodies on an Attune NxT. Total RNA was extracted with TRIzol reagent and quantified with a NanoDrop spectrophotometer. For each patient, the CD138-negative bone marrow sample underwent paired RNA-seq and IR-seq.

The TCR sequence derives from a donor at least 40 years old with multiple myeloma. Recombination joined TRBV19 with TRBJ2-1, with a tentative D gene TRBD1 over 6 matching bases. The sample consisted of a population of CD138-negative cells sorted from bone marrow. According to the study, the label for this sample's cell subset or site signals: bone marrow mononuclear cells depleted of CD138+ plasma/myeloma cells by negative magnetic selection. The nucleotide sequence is TGTGCCAGTAGTACACCGGGACATGAAGTTTCAAATGAGCAGTTCTTC. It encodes CASSTPGHEVSNEQFF. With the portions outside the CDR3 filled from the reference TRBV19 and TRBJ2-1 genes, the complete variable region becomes DGGITQSPKYLFRKEGQNVTLSCEQNLNHDAMYWYRQDPGQGLRLIYYSQIVNDFQKGDIAEGYSVSREKKESFPLTVTSAQKNPTAFYLCASSTPGHEVSNEQFFGPGTRLTVL.